These 6 T cell receptor beta chains were sequenced from one sample in a study of T cells of healthy individuals. MiXCR, run by TCRdb on the 5' RACE reads, gives a single entry per CDR3 protein. The table records approximately 52,000 distinct CDR3 sequences, about 15% of them present only once. The receptor set was obtained from a human donor in good health.

This clonotype was observed many times. V gene TRBV7-6 combines with J gene TRBJ2-1, with D tentatively TRBD1 (5 bases). In germline, CDR1 is SGHVS, CDR2 FNYEAQ. V dropped 5 bases and J dropped 8 bases, with 13 bases sitting between them. This CDR3 spans 13 amino acids. The CDR3 loop reads CASSAGHFDEQFF. CDR3 DNA sequence: TGTGCCAGCAGCGCCGGACATTTCGATGAGCAGTTCTTC.

CDR3 in DNA: TGTGCCAGCAGCAGGAAAACAGATACGCAGTATTTT. This gives the protein CASSRKTDTQYF. This rearrangement joins TRBV21-1 to TRBJ2-3. TRBV21-1 represents a pseudogene. This CDR3 is built from 12 residues.

This clonotype came up many times. The chain couples TRBV12-3 or TRBV12-4 to TRBJ2-1; no clear D gene. The CDR3 runs to 13 residues. V was cut by 3 bases and J by 7 bases, with 10 bases left in between. The CDR3 DNA is TGTGCCAGCAGTTTCTTAGCCTCTAATGAGCAGTTCTTC. Translating gives CASSFLASNEQFF.

This clonotype was seen repeatedly, ten times or more. Compared with germline, one end of the junction differs, possibly owing to a read error. This chain connects TRBV7-9 to TRBJ2-1; TRBD2 matches 12 bases. This CDR3 has 15 amino acids. CDR1 and CDR2 from the germline V gene are SEHNR and FQNEAQ (reference sequence). The CDR3 sequence is CASSLAGGPGYEQFF. The CDR3 region has the DNA TGTGCCAGCAGCCTAGCGGGAGGGCCGGGCTATGAGCAGTTCTTC.

This CDR3 reads CASSLAADNEQFF. The CDR3 region has the DNA TGCGCCAGCAGCCTAGCTGCAGACAATGAGCAGTTCTTC. This chain uses TRBV5-1 with TRBJ2-1, with D perhaps matching TRBD2 (5 bases). Trimming took off 4 bases at V and 5 bases at J, with 10 bases between the two ends. The CDR3 runs 13 residues. Germline-derived CDR1 and CDR2 are SGHRS and YFSETQ.

This clonotype was counted many times. The gene calls are TRBV5-1 and TRBJ2-1; 7 nucleotides line up with TRBD2. V lost 1 base and J lost 2; bases outside the gene matches: 3. Germline V gene lookup returns CDR1 SGHRS and CDR2 YFSETQ. The CDR3 has 15 amino acids. The CDR3, as DNA: TGCGCCAGCAGCTTGATCGCGGGGGCCTACAATGAGCAGTTCTTC. As protein: CASSLIAGAYNEQFF. Combining the CDR3 with reference TRBV5-1 and TRBJ2-1 gives the whole variable domain KAGVTQTPRYLIKTRGQQVTLSCSPISGHRSVSWYQQTPGQGLQFLFEYFSETQRNKGNFPGRFSGRQFSNSRSEMNVSTLELGDSALYLCASSLIAGAYNEQFFGPGTRLTVL.